This is a list of T cell receptor beta chains from one sample in a study of T-cell reconstitution after alpha-beta-depleted transplantation in children. Each CDR3 protein gets one entry after TCRdb re-called the PCR reads with MiXCR. There are around 380,000 distinct CDR3 sequences in the sample; approximately 10% occur only once, and 4.5% to 6.5% lies in the top ten. Sequenced here: PBMCs from the stem cell graft donor, sampled from the stem cell graft. The receptors shown here come from a human donor who donated a stem cell graft to a child with acute myeloid leukemia. Both conserved end residues are part of each CDR3. A D gene is named only where the DNA matches it firmly. A clone size is listed for some rows: how often the clone was seen (once, few, many), or a class if it is expanded.

D | J | V | length | size | DNA | CDR3
NA | TRBJ1-5 | TRBV12-3/TRBV12-4 | 14 | many | TGTGCCAGCAGTTTATTCACAGGGAATCAGCCCCAGCATTTT | CASSLFTGNQPQHF
NA | TRBJ1-3 | TRBV5-5 | 14 | few | TGTGCCAGCAGCTTCGTGGCGGGTGGAAACACCATATATTTT | CASSFVAGGNTIYF
TRBD2 | TRBJ2-1 | TRBV3-1 | 15 | NA | TGTGCCAGCAGTCCTCGGGAGGCCCTTTACGATGAGCAGTTCTTC | CASSPREALYDEQFF
TRBD2 | TRBJ2-3 | TRBV11-2 | 18 | NA | TGTGCCAGCAGCTTGTTTTTGGGACTAGCGGGAGGGCCGGTATCGCAGTATTTT | CASSLFLGLAGGPVSQYF
TRBD1 | TRBJ1-4 | TRBV15 | 15 | NA | TGTGCCACCAGCAGGACCGGGACAGGGGTTGAAAAACTGTTTTTT | CATSRTGTGVEKLFF
TRBD2 | TRBJ2-5 | TRBV29-1 | 13 | many | TGCAGCGTCGTTACTAGCGGGGTAGAGACCCAGTACTTC | CSVVTSGVETQYF
NA | TRBJ2-5 | TRBV20-1 | 15 | few | TGCAGTGCTAGAGAGGAGTGGACTCCCCAGGAGACCCAGTACTTC | CSAREEWTPQETQYF
NA | TRBJ2-1 | TRBV6-8 | 14 | few | TGTGCCAGCAGATCGGGGTTCTCCTACAATGAGCAGTTCTTC | CASRSGFSYNEQFF
TRBD1 | TRBJ2-1 | TRBV27 | 15 | NA | TGTGCCAGCAGTTTGGGGACAGGGCTCTCTCATGAGCAGTTCTTC | CASSLGTGLSHEQFF
NA | TRBJ1-3 | TRBV3-1 | 13 | NA | TGTGCCACCCGCGGGGCCTCTGGAAACACCATATATTTT | CATRGASGNTIYF
TRBD2 | TRBJ2-2 | TRBV20-1 | 16 | few | TGCAGTGCTCGCCCGGGGGGGGCGTATGGGACCGGGGAGCTGTTTTTT | CSARPGGAYGTGELFF
TRBD2 | TRBJ2-7 | TRBV12-3/TRBV12-4 | 16 | NA | TGTGCCAGCATTAAAGGGGAGCGGGAGAGCTCCTACGAGCAGTACTTC | CASIKGERESSYEQYF
NA | TRBJ1-1 | TRBV12-3/TRBV12-4 | 15 | few | TGTGCCAGCAGTTTATGGGGGGCGTCGAACACTGAAGCTTTCTTT | CASSLWGASNTEAFF
NA | TRBJ2-1 | TRBV12-3/TRBV12-4 | 12 | NA | TGTGCCAGCAAAGGCGGTAGCAATGAGCAGTTCTTC | CASKGGSNEQFF
TRBD1 | TRBJ1-5 | TRBV20-1 | 14 | NA | TGCAGTGCTAGAACCACAGGGGGAAATCGGCCTCAGCATTTT | CSARTTGGNRPQHF
TRBD1 | TRBJ2-5 | TRBV12-3/TRBV12-4 | 20 | few | TGTGCCAGCAGTTTATCAGGACAGGGGACCCCTAGGATTCCCACGGAGACCCAGTACTTC | CASSLSGQGTPRIPTETQYF
NA | TRBJ2-3 | TRBV25-1 | 15 | NA | TGTGCCAGCAGTAGAGGCCGGGGTTTGTCAGATACGCAGTATTTT | CASSRGRGLSDTQYF
NA | TRBJ1-4 | TRBV3-1 | 13 | few | TGTGCCAGCAGCGGGTATTTCCAAGAAAAACTGTTTTTT | CASSGYFQEKLFF
NA | TRBJ2-5 | TRBV6-4 | 13 | few | TGTGCCAGCAGTGACGCGGAACAAGAGACCCAGTACTTC | CASSDAEQETQYF
NA | TRBJ2-5 | TRBV4-2 | 17 | few | TGTGCCAGCAGCACCCGCGCCACCAACCTGCTCCAAGAGACCCAGTACTTC | CASSTRATNLLQETQYF
TRBD2 | TRBJ2-1 | TRBV9 | 21 | NA | TGTGCCAGCAGCGCACGTCTCAGCATTCGTTCTGGGCGGGAGGGCCTTGGTGAGCAGTTCTTC | CASSARLSIRSGREGLGEQFF
TRBD1 | TRBJ2-5 | TRBV5-1 | 15 | few | TGCGCCAGCAGCGCGAGGACAGGGGTCGATGAGACCCAGTACTTC | CASSARTGVDETQYF
NA | TRBJ2-2 | TRBV9 | 18 | NA | TGTGCCAGCAGCGTAGAGTCCGGATTGGCGGGGAACACCGGGGAGCTGTTTTTT | CASSVESGLAGNTGELFF
TRBD1 | TRBJ1-2 | TRBV5-5 | 15 | few | TGTGCCAGCAGCTTTTCCTGGACAGGGGACTATGGCTACACCTTC | CASSFSWTGDYGYTF
NA | TRBJ2-7 | TRBV2 | 13 | NA | TGTGCCAGTTATAGTCGGGGATCTTACGAGCAGTACTTC | CASYSRGSYEQYF
NA | TRBJ2-3 | TRBV5-1 | 16 | many | TGCGCCAGCAGCTTTGGTGGGACTCCTCCAGCGGATACGCAGTATTTT | CASSFGGTPPADTQYF
NA | TRBJ2-6 | TRBV11-2 | 18 | NA | TGTGCCAGCAGCTTACTACAGGGTTTGAATACTGGGGCCAACGTCCTGACTTTC | CASSLLQGLNTGANVLTF
NA | TRBJ1-1 | TRBV7-8 | 15 | many | TGTGCCAGCAGCTTATCTCCATCCCTGAACACTGAAGCTTTCTTT | CASSLSPSLNTEAFF
NA | TRBJ2-1 | TRBV5-1 | 15 | NA | TGCGCCAGCAGCTTGGAGGGGGGAAGGTACAATGAGCAGTTCTTC | CASSLEGGRYNEQFF
NA | TRBJ2-3 | TRBV10-3 | 14 | few | TGTGCCATCAGTGAGTCGAGAGGACCCCCAAAGGAGTATTTT | CAISESRGPPKEYF
NA | TRBJ1-2 | TRBV7-6 | 16 | NA | TGTGCCAGCAGCTTAGCTTTCCTAGAGGCGAGCTATGGCTACACCTTC | CASSLAFLEASYGYTF
TRBD1 | TRBJ1-5 | TRBV4-3 | 17 | NA | TGCGCCAGCAGCCAAGGGGTGGGACAGGGCTTCAATCAGCCCCAGCATTTT | CASSQGVGQGFNQPQHF
TRBD2 | TRBJ2-3 | TRBV7-2 | 15 | NA | TGTGCCAGCAGCTTATCGGGGGGGCTACCAGATACGCAGTATTTT | CASSLSGGLPDTQYF
TRBD2 | TRBJ2-1 | TRBV24-1 | 15 | NA | TGTGCCACCAGCCCGGGACTAGCGGCCAGAAATGAGCAGTTCTTC | CATSPGLAARNEQFF
NA | TRBJ2-1 | TRBV20-1 | 11 | many | TGCAGTGCTAGAGATTTTGGTGAGCAGTTCTTC | CSARDFGEQFF
TRBD1 | TRBJ2-3 | TRBV20-1 | 17 | few | TGCAGTGCTAGAGATGTGGGACAGGGGTCCGGGCCAGATACGCAGTATTTT | CSARDVGQGSGPDTQYF
NA | TRBJ2-5 | TRBV15 | 16 | NA | TGTGCCACCAGCAGAGCGTCCAGGGTTTCATCCGAGACCCAGTACTTC | CATSRASRVSSETQYF
TRBD2 | TRBJ2-5 | TRBV29-1 | 12 | many | TGCAGCGTTGCCGGGGGGCAAGAGACCCAGTACTTC | CSVAGGQETQYF
NA | TRBJ2-2 | TRBV11-2 | 15 | many | TGTGCCAGCAGCCACGGACAGTATCTCACCGGGGAGCTGTTTTTT | CASSHGQYLTGELFF
NA | TRBJ2-4 | TRBV12-3/TRBV12-4 | 14 | many | TGTGCCAGCAGCCTTGTCGGTGCCAAAAACATTCAGTACTTC | CASSLVGAKNIQYF
NA | TRBJ1-6 | TRBV12-3/TRBV12-4 | 16 | NA | TGTGCCAGCACCCAAATCGGCCTCCGGCGGGATTCACCCCTCCACTTT | CASTQIGLRRDSPLHF
NA | TRBJ2-2 | TRBV5-1 | 15 | few | TGCGCCAGCAGCTCGCGGGACGGGAACACCGGGGAGCTGTTTTTT | CASSSRDGNTGELFF
TRBD2 | TRBJ2-5 | TRBV20-1 | 15 | NA | TGCAGTGCTAGAGATCCGGTAGCGGGGTGGGAGACCCAGTACTTC | CSARDPVAGWETQYF
NA | TRBJ1-1 | TRBV5-6 | 14 | few | TGTGCCAGCAGACCGACAGGAAGGAACACTGAAGCTTTCTTT | CASRPTGRNTEAFF
TRBD2 | TRBJ2-2 | TRBV25-1 | 17 | NA | TGTGCCAGCAGTGGTTCCCTCGGGACTAGCGGGGGCGGGGAGCTGTTTTTT | CASSGSLGTSGGGELFF
NA | TRBJ2-5 | TRBV21-1 | 15 | few | TGTGCCAGCTCTACTCCGGGACAACAACAAGAGACCCAGTACTTC | CASSTPGQQQETQYF
NA | TRBJ2-3 | TRBV5-1 | 15 | many | TGCGCCAGCAGCTTAATAGCGGCTCAGGATGATACGCAGTATTTT | CASSLIAAQDDTQYF
NA | TRBJ2-5 | TRBV20-1 | 14 | many | TGCAGTGCTAGAGGCCTGGACAGTCAAGAGACCCAGTACTTC | CSARGLDSQETQYF